These 14 T cell receptor beta chains were sequenced from one sample in a study of blood T cell repertoires in COVID-19. Sequenced by immunoSEQ multiplex PCR; TCRdb stores in-frame clones only, minus some. The sample holds some 160,000 clones; 70% to 90% are singletons and the top ten take 6.2%. Sequences were obtained from PBMCs or T cells enriched from blood (not recorded which). Source of these receptors: a woman between 40 and 50 years old who had recovered from COVID-19.

The genes are TRBV12-3 or TRBV12-4 and TRBJ2-1; 8 nucleotides align to TRBD2. The CDR3 contains 13 residues. Trimming at V came to 3 bases and at J to 7 bases, leaving 2 bases not matched to a gene. The CDR3 region is CASSFGGGNEQFF. CDR3 in DNA: TGTGCCAGCAGTTTCGGCGGGGGGAATGAGCAGTTCTTC.

This clone was seen just once. This chain uses TRBV19 with TRBJ2-3; the D gene is possibly TRBD2 (5 bases). Germline CDR1 is LNHDA and CDR2 is SQIVND (reference sequence). The V end was cut by 1 base, the J end by 4 bases, with 9 bases between. CDR3 length: 14 residues. The CDR3 DNA reads as TGTGCCAGTAGTATAGCGGGATATGCAGATACGCAGTATTTT. It codes for CASSIAGYADTQYF.

This clone was picked up a small number of times. V usage is TRBV19 and J usage is TRBJ1-1; 7 nucleotides line up with TRBD1. Germline V CDR1 and CDR2: LNHDA, SQIVND (reference sequence). The length of the CDR3 is 15 residues. Unmatched junction bases numbered 8, after V lost 3 bases and J lost 4 bases. CDR3 sequence (DNA): TGTGCCAGTAGTATTTGGGCAGGGGGAGGCACTGAAGCTTTCTTT. Encoded protein: CASSIWAGGGTEAFF. Filled out from reference TRBV19 and TRBJ1-1, the complete variable domain reads DGGITQSPKYLFRKEGQNVTLSCEQNLNHDAMYWYRQDPGQGLRLIYYSQIVNDFQKGDIAEGYSVSREKKESFPLTVTSAQKNPTAFYLCASSIWAGGGTEAFFGQGTRLTVV.

V is TRBV19 and J is TRBJ2-3; D is unclear. The CDR3 is 13 amino acids. The V gene's germline CDR1 is LNHDA and CDR2 SQIVND (reference sequence). V lost 4 bases, J lost 2 bases, and 7 bases lay in between. As DNA, the CDR3 is TGTGCCAGTAGTAGCTATCCCACAGATACGCAGTATTTT. Its translation: CASSSYPTDTQYF.

The chain carries TRBV2 and TRBJ2-7, with 9 bases matching TRBD1. The V segment lost 10 bases and the J segment 3 bases; nucleotides outside the gene matches: 7. The CDR3 consists of 13 residues. Per germline, CDR1 SNHLY and CDR2 FYNNEI. As DNA, the CDR3 is TGTGCCACCCGGGACAGGGAACGCTACGAGCAGTACTTC. This codes for CATRDRERYEQYF.

This clone was detected once. The sample contains more than one DNA sequence encoding this CDR3. The chain is built from TRBV7-9 and TRBJ1-2, with D possibly matching TRBD1 (5 bases). In germline, CDR1 is SEHNR, CDR2 FQNEAQ (reference sequence). The CDR3 is 13 residues long. Between the trimmed V and J ends, which lost 3 bases and 3 bases, there was a span of 8 bases. The CDR3 DNA reads as TGTGCCAGCAGCTTGGTAGGGGACTATGGCTACACCTTC. This translates into CASSLVGDYGYTF. The entire variable domain, with the rest obtained from reference TRBV7-9 and TRBJ1-2, is as follows: DTGVSQNPRHKITKRGQNVTFRCDPISEHNRLYWYRQTLGQGPEFLTYFQNEAQLEKSRLLSDRFSAERPKGSFSTLEIQRTEQGDSAMYLCASSLVGDYGYTFGSGTRLTVV.

The rearrangement links TRBV4-1 to TRBJ1-1; 8 nucleotides agree with TRBD1. CDR1 MGHRA and CDR2 YSYEKL come from the germline V gene. J was trimmed by 1 base and V by 0 bases; bases with no gene match: 10. The CDR3 covers 18 residues. CDR3 residues: CASSQDGGQVRGNTEAFF. The CDR3 DNA reads as TGCGCCAGCAGCCAAGATGGGGGACAGGTGAGAGGGAACACTGAAGCTTTCTTT.

This clone has a handful of counts. In DNA form, the CDR3 reads TGTGCCAGCAGCCAAGGTCTAGCGGGAGGGGCGGATACGCAGTATTTT. Encoded protein: CASSQGLAGGADTQYF. This sequence joins TRBV4-2 and TRBJ2-3; 12 positions agree with TRBD2. Trimming cost V 1 base and J 6 bases; bases outside gene matches: 5. Germline assignment: CDR1 LGHNA and CDR2 YNFKEQ. The CDR3 contains 16 residues.

The chain employs TRBV4-1 and TRBJ2-1; tentative D call: TRBD1 (6 bases). V lost 8 bases and J lost 5, with 16 bases in between. Germline loops: CDR1 MGHRA, CDR2 YSYEKL. This CDR3 comprises 14 residues. CDR3 bases: TGCGCCAGCCACCCGGGACACCCAAACAATGAGCAGTTCTTC. Translating it yields CASHPGHPNNEQFF.

Comment on this clone: Other DNA variants within this sample encode the same CDR3. The chain couples TRBV13 to TRBJ2-1; 9 bases line up with TRBD2. V lost 5 bases, J lost 2 bases, and 13 bases stayed unmatched. From germline, CDR1 is PRHDT and CDR2 FYEKMQ (reference sequence). This CDR3 spans 18 amino acids. In DNA form, the CDR3 reads TGTGCCAGCAGCCCCCCTTTGGGCGGGAGGGCCCCCTACAATGAGCAGTTCTTC. Translating it yields CASSPPLGGRAPYNEQFF.

V usage is TRBV19 and J usage is TRBJ2-4, with 8 nucleotides matching TRBD1. The CDR3 loop spans 14 amino acids. V was clipped by 5 bases and J by 8 bases; unmatched bases: 8. Germline CDR1 and CDR2: LNHDA and SQIVND (reference sequence). CDR3 sequence reads: CASSSLAQGDIQYF. The DNA for the CDR3 is TGTGCCAGTAGTTCACTGGCACAGGGGGACATTCAGTACTTC.

This clone was recorded many times. The chain couples TRBV12-3 or TRBV12-4 to TRBJ1-3; no clear D gene. Between the trimmed V and J ends, which lost 7 bases and 1 base, there was a span of 5 bases. The CDR3 contains 12 residues. DNA for the CDR3: TGTGCCAGCACCCTTTCTGGAAACACCATATATTTT. Protein sequence: CASTLSGNTIYF.

J is TRBJ1-5 and V is TRBV12-3 or TRBV12-4, with D perhaps matching TRBD1 (6 bases). The CDR3 contains 13 residues. With 5 bases removed from V and 6 bases from J, the gap between germline ends came to 11 bases. CDR3 sequence reads: CASSTGSGQPQHF. CDR3 coding DNA: TGTGCCAGCAGTACAGGGTCAGGTCAGCCCCAGCATTTT.

This chain uses TRBV4-1 with TRBJ1-2; D is unresolved. The CDR3 has 15 residues. The germline CDR1 and CDR2 sequences are MGHRA and YSYEKL. Trimming took off 2 bases at V and 8 bases at J, with 18 bases between the two ends. The CDR3 spells CASSQQGWLAGGYTF. The CDR3 bases are TGCGCCAGCAGCCAACAAGGGTGGCTAGCCGGCGGCTACACCTTC.